This T cell receptor (beta chain) originates from a study of tumor-infiltrating lymphocytes in primary liver carcinoma. At the level of the study: Roughly 3.5 to 7.5 million productive TCRbeta reads were obtained per sample, with similar numbers across tissue types.

In the case of this clonotype: At one boundary the junction diverges from the germline segment, which might be a read error.

With 500 ng total RNA as template and a constant-region primer, TCR beta cDNA was made. Sequencing libraries for TCR beta derived from three nested multiplex PCR rounds that used slightly modified ARM-PCR. Each of the first two PCR rounds ran approximately 9 cycles with TRBV1-TRBV30 forward and C-beta reverse primers. TCRdb re-derived calls from the multiplex PCR reads in MiXCR, one entry per CDR3 protein. The sample shows tens of thousands of distinct CDR3 sequences, roughly four fifths of them seen only once. Co-extracted RNA and DNA came from approximately 20-30 mg of unsorted bulk tissue. Surgeons treated the primary liver carcinoma of the patients by surgical resection. Chronic HBV infection affected patients, none of whom had received treatment. Tumor samples were assessed, and every one had over 75% viable tumor cells. The CDR3 sequence is 14 residues long. Per the germline V gene, CDR1 is LGHNA and CDR2 is YSLEER.

The TCR originated in a woman aged 25 to 39 with primary liver carcinoma and hepatitis B virus infection. The chain employs TRBV4-3 and TRBJ2-1, with unresolved D. The sample taken for sequencing was liver tumor tissue from sampling region 5. Subset: tumor region T5, tumor centre. The CDR3 bases are TGCGTCAGCAGTCACACAGAGTTGGTCAGTGAGCAGTTCTTC. Amino acids: CVSSHTELVSEQFF.